This TCR beta chain was captured by sequencing in a study of tumor-infiltrating lymphocytes in primary liver carcinoma. Study context: Stage T1-T3 N0M0 and a size of roughly 4.2 to 11 cm characterized the tumors.

Points from the study as a whole: Blood had a significantly lower top-250-clone fraction than tumors did (p = 0.039).

Note on this clonotype: Its antigen remains unidentified.

Unsorted bulk tissue, roughly 19-34 mg of it, served as the source for co-extraction of RNA and DNA. Each sampled tumor had five separate regions taken from it. More than 80% viable tumor cells made up every tumor sample. Germline-derived CDR1 and CDR2 are MDHEN and SYDVKM. The CDR3 spans 18 residues. V lost 6 bases and J lost 8; bases outside the gene matches: 20. Starting material of around 460 ng total RNA yielded TCR beta cDNA via a constant-region primer. Researchers made the TCR beta libraries by running three nested multiplex PCR rounds with slightly modified ARM-PCR. Running around 10 cycles apiece, the first two PCR rounds relied on TRBV1-TRBV30 forward primers together with a C-beta reverse primer. TCRdb analysed the multiplex PCR reads with MiXCR anew, one entry per CDR3 protein. Among roughly 120,000 distinct CDR3 sequences listed, around 60% were seen once.

Sequenced input: liver tumor tissue from sampling region 1. Subset denoted: tumor region T1, superior pole. This TCR was sampled from a woman aged 55-75 years with primary liver carcinoma and hepatitis B virus infection. The J gene is TRBJ2-2, the V gene TRBV28, with 8 bases fitting TRBD1. In DNA, the CDR3 is TGTGCCAGCAGCCCTACTCCGACAGGGGCTATAGGGACTGGGGAGCTGTTTTTT. Encoded protein: CASSPTPTGAIGTGELFF. The full variable domain, rest sourced from reference TRBV28 and TRBJ2-2, is DVKVTQSSRYLVKRTGEKVFLECVQDMDHENMFWYRQDPGLGLRLIYFSYDVKMKEKGDIPEGYSVSREKKERFSLILESASTNQTSMYLCASSPTPTGAIGTGELFFGEGSRLTVL.